A single sample gave rise to the 2 T cell receptor beta chains below, sequenced in a study of T cells after yellow fever vaccination. TCRdb reprocessed the 5' RACE reads with MiXCR, giving one entry per CDR3 protein. The sample records around 320,000 distinct CDR3 sequences, around 10% being singletons. The specimen comprised CD4+ T cells sorted from PBMCs, sampled 5 days after the yellow fever booster vaccination. All receptors come from a man aged 18 to 30 who received the YFV17D yellow fever vaccine.

The table lists this clonotype with a few counts. The chain recombines TRBV7-2 with TRBJ1-4; D is uncertain. The CDR3 length is 15 residues. Germline V gene lookup returns CDR1 SGHTA and CDR2 FQGNSA. Trimming took 6 bases from V and 3 from J, leaving 14 bases between them. Here the CDR3 DNA reads TGTGCCAGCAGTCGGGATTTTACCGCTAATGAAAAACTGTTTTTT. Translated, it gives CASSRDFTANEKLFF.

This clonotype has a count of ten or more. The chain has TRBV7-8 and TRBJ1-6; D remains unclear. The germline V gene has CDR1 SGHVS and CDR2 FQNEAQ. The CDR3 covers 15 residues. Trimming took off 1 base at V and 0 bases at J, with 4 bases between the two ends. The CDR3 sequence: CASSLDSSYNSPLHF. CDR3 bases: TGTGCCAGCAGCTTAGACAGCTCCTATAATTCACCCCTCCACTTT.